The T cell receptor (beta chain) described here comes from a study of blood T cells in healthy people across ages. The CDR3 runs to 16 residues. Germline V CDR1 and CDR2: SGHAT, FQNNGV. V was cut by 1 base and J by 1 base, with 13 bases left in between. A note on this clonotype: Its antigen remains unidentified.

Through a sample-barcoded 5' primer and a J-beta primer mix, a second PCR was run for roughly 6 to 11 cycles. TCRdb called the 5' RACE reads again in MiXCR, with one record for every CDR3 protein. The repertoire holds roughly 1,500,000 distinct CDR3 sequences, with almost 35% as singletons. Study results and limitations: When set beside aged donors, long-lived donors presented more naive CD4+ cells and higher diversity.

Specimen: blood. The sequence was obtained from a woman in her 30s in good health. The gene calls are TRBV11-2 and TRBJ2-5; D uncertain. The CDR3 DNA sequence: TGTGCCAGCAGCTTAGGCGGCCAGAAACTCCAAGAGACCCAGTACTTC. Protein: CASSLGGQKLQETQYF.